Presented here are 24 T cell receptor beta chains from one specimen sequenced in a study of shared clonotypes between healthy human individuals. Only in-frame clones appear in the TCRdb table, and some are missing; sequencing was by immunoSEQ multiplex PCR. The sample consists of approximately 500,000 clones, 75% to 85% of them appearing once. The sample taken for sequencing was PBMCs. The origin of the receptors is a woman in her thirties or forties in good health. Some clones in this sample may be carry-over from other donors' samples.

The chain couples TRBV5-1 to TRBJ1-4; no clear D gene. V dropped 0 bases and J dropped 3 bases, with 12 bases sitting between them. The CDR3 sequence is 16 residues long. Germline CDR1 reads SGHRS; CDR2 reads YFSETQ. The CDR3 spells CASSLGTRRANEKLFF. The CDR3 DNA sequence: TGCGCCAGCAGCTTGGGGACTCGGCGGGCTAATGAAAAACTGTTTTTT.

The V gene is TRBV5-4, the J gene TRBJ2-6; D remains ambiguous. Germline loops: CDR1 SGHNT, CDR2 YYREEE (reference sequence). CDR3 length equals 15 residues. The V end lost 0 bases, the J end lost 0 bases, and 4 bases lay between the germline ends. As DNA, the CDR3 is TGTGCCAGCAGCTTGGATGGCTCTGGGGCCAACGTCCTGACTTTC. Encoded protein: CASSLDGSGANVLTF.

The V and J genes are TRBV28 and TRBJ2-5, with 7 positions matching TRBD2. This CDR3 has 16 amino acids. The germline gives CDR1 MDHEN, CDR2 SYDVKM. Trimming at V came to 6 bases and at J to 1 base, leaving 11 bases not matched to a gene. The CDR3 bases are TGTGCCAGCAGGCCTCCCGGGAGGCCCTCCCAAGAGACCCAGTACTTC. Encoded protein: CASRPPGRPSQETQYF.

The J gene is TRBJ2-3, the V gene TRBV12-5; 12 positions match TRBD2. The junction had 13 bases not matched to a gene; V was cut back by 4 bases and J by 5 bases. This CDR3 is 18 amino acids long. The germline gives CDR1 LGHNT, CDR2 FRNRAP. The CDR3 nucleotides are TGTGCTAGTGGTTGGACTTCCCCGACTAGCGGGAGTGGAGATACGCAGTATTTT. The encoded protein is CASGWTSPTSGSGDTQYF.

The V call is TRBV25-1, the J call TRBJ1-6; D is unresolved. Germline V gene sequence: CDR1 MGHDK, CDR2 SYGVNS. The germline V and J ends were trimmed by 6 bases and 8 bases, with 14 bases remaining between them. The length of the CDR3 is 14 residues. CDR3 in amino acids: CASRPGPGHSPLHF. CDR3 DNA: TGTGCCAGCAGACCGGGCCCAGGTCATTCACCCCTCCACTTT.

The chain uses TRBV25-1 and TRBJ1-2; D is unclear. CDR1 and CDR2 from the germline V gene are MGHDK and SYGVNS. The germline V and J ends were trimmed by 0 bases and 4 bases, with 6 bases remaining between them. There are 13 residues in the CDR3. CDR3 nucleotides: TGTGCCAGCAGTGAATACGACACCTATGGCTACACCTTC. As protein: CASSEYDTYGYTF.

The chain is built from TRBV27 and TRBJ2-1, with unresolved D. CDR1 and CDR2 from the germline V gene are MNHEY and SMNVEV (reference sequence). The CDR3 has 15 residues. With 0 bases removed from V and 6 bases from J, the gap between germline ends came to 12 bases. The CDR3 loop reads CASSLSGWGANEQFF. The CDR3 DNA reads as TGTGCCAGCAGTTTATCAGGGTGGGGTGCCAATGAGCAGTTCTTC.

The chain carries TRBV18 and TRBJ2-3; 7 positions match TRBD1. This CDR3 spans 16 amino acids. Trimming removed 0 bases from V and 1 base from J; junction bases left unmatched: 4. Germline lookup yields CDR1 KGHSH and CDR2 LQKENI. The CDR3 loop is CASSPPLTGGTDTQYF. The CDR3 DNA sequence: TGTGCCAGCTCACCACCGTTAACAGGGGGCACAGATACGCAGTATTTT. Based on the CDR3 plus reference TRBV18 and TRBJ2-3, the full variable domain is NAGVMQNPRHLVRRRGQEARLRCSPMKGHSHVYWYRQLPEEGLKFMVYLQKENIIDESGMPKERFSAEFPKEGPSILRIQQVVRGDSAAYFCASSPPLTGGTDTQYFGPGTRLTVL.

The J gene is TRBJ2-7, the V gene TRBV4-1, with TRBD2 identical over 9 bases. The CDR3 runs to 15 residues. Germline CDR1 reads MGHRA; CDR2 reads YSYEKL. Trimming at V came to 4 bases and at J to 2 bases, leaving 6 bases not matched to a gene. The CDR3 protein is CASSRFSGRAYEQYF. Here the CDR3 DNA reads TGCGCCAGCAGCCGATTTAGCGGGAGAGCCTACGAGCAGTACTTC.

CDR3 in DNA: TGTGCCAGCAGCACTCTAGCGGGAAGTAATGAGCAGTTCTTC. Translating gives CASSTLAGSNEQFF. This rearrangement joins TRBV7-2 to TRBJ2-1; 9 bases map to TRBD2. Germline CDR1 reads SGHTA; CDR2 reads FQGNSA. J lost 7 bases, V lost 5 bases, and 6 bases had no gene match. The CDR3 consists of 14 residues.

CDR3 in amino acids: CASRGGAADTQYF. Written as DNA, the CDR3 is TGTGCCAGCAGAGGTGGTGCGGCAGATACGCAGTATTTT. The chain carries TRBV6-6 and TRBJ2-3; unclear D gene. V shed 6 bases and J shed 4 bases, with 11 bases lying between them. The CDR3 is 13 residues long. The germline CDR1 and CDR2 sequences are MNHNY and SVGAGI (reference sequence).

This clone was found many times. This chain connects TRBV9 to TRBJ2-6; D uncertain. Germline values: CDR1 SGDLS, CDR2 YYNGEE. Trimming left V 0 bases short and J 0 bases short, with 7 bases between. This CDR3 contains 16 residues. CDR3 in DNA: TGTGCCAGCAGCGTAGGGGTGCGCTCTGGGGCCAACGTCCTGACTTTC. The encoded protein is CASSVGVRSGANVLTF. The whole variable domain, filled in from reference TRBV9 and TRBJ2-6, reads DSGVTQTPKHLITATGQRVTLRCSPRSGDLSVYWYQQSLDQGLQFLIQYYNGEERAKGNILERFSAQQFPDLHSELNLSSLELGDSALYFCASSVGVRSGANVLTFGAGSRLTVL.

The CDR3, as DNA: TGTGCCAGCGGCAACGAGGGGCCCCCCTACGAGCAGTACTTC. Encoded protein: CASGNEGPPYEQYF. The chain uses TRBV28 and TRBJ2-7; either TRBD1 or TRBD2 may supply D (5 bases each). The V end was cut by 8 bases, the J end by 2 bases, with 16 bases between. This CDR3 region has 14 residues. Germline values: CDR1 MDHEN, CDR2 SYDVKM.

The chain carries TRBV7-9 and TRBJ2-7; D gene ambiguous. The germline V gene encodes CDR1 SEHNR and CDR2 FQNEAQ (reference sequence). There are 12 residues in the CDR3. Trimming cost V 0 bases and J 9 bases, with 9 bases left between them. DNA for the CDR3: TGTGCCAGCAGCTTAGCGTTTGGACGGCAGTACTTC. Its protein is CASSLAFGRQYF.

The gene calls are TRBV19 and TRBJ2-1; D is tentatively TRBD1 or TRBD2 (5 bases each). Between the trimmed V and J ends, which lost 5 bases and 11 bases, there was a span of 19 bases. The CDR3 runs 14 residues. CDR1 and CDR2 (germline): LNHDA, SQIVND (reference sequence). The CDR3 nucleotides read TGTGCCAGTAGTGCTGGGGGTTCGGCGGTTAAGCAGTTCTTC. Amino acid sequence: CASSAGGSAVKQFF.

The chain carries TRBV30 and TRBJ1-4; D gene ambiguous. The CDR3 loop spans 12 amino acids. Germline V gene lookup returns CDR1 GTSNPN and CDR2 SVGIG (reference sequence). V shed 2 bases and J shed 4 bases, with 5 bases lying between them. Here the CDR3 DNA reads TGTGCCTGGAGTCGTAGTAATGAAAAACTGTTTTTT. Translated: CAWSRSNEKLFF.

V gene TRBV4-1 combines with J gene TRBJ1-2; unclear D gene. V shed 0 bases and J shed 5 bases, with 16 bases lying between them. CDR3 length: 16 amino acids. CDR1 is MGHRA and CDR2 is YSYEKL in the germline V gene. This chain's CDR3 is CASSQDKVGIGYGYTF. The CDR3 DNA sequence: TGCGCCAGCAGCCAAGATAAGGTGGGAATCGGTTATGGCTACACCTTC.

The table lists this clone with a count of one. The chain uses TRBV27 and TRBJ2-6; D tentatively fits TRBD1 or TRBD2 (5 bases each). V was clipped by 3 bases and J by 4 bases, with 10 bases between them. The germline V gene encodes CDR1 MNHEY and CDR2 SMNVEV (reference sequence). The CDR3 totals 15 residues. CDR3 nucleotides: TGTGCCAGCAGTTTTGGGGGATCCGGGGCCAACGTCCTGACTTTC. It codes for CASSFGGSGANVLTF.

This chain's CDR3 is CASSEAGGSYEQYF. CDR3 in DNA: TGTGCCAGCAGCGAGGCAGGGGGCTCCTACGAGCAGTACTTC. The genes are TRBV14 and TRBJ2-7, with 7 bases aligning to TRBD1. Trimming removed 5 bases from V and 0 bases from J; junction bases left unmatched: 4. The CDR3 is made up of 14 amino acids. Germline values: CDR1 SGHDN, CDR2 FVKESK.

The chain uses TRBV7-2 and TRBJ2-1, with 8 bases lining up with TRBD2. V lost 5 bases to trimming and J lost 6 bases; unmatched junction nucleotides: 6. CDR3 length equals 14 residues. Germline CDR1 and CDR2: SGHTA and FQGNSA. As DNA, the CDR3 is TGTGCCAGCAGCATTCTAGCGGGCGGCAATGAGCAGTTCTTC. Protein product: CASSILAGGNEQFF.

The genes are TRBV5-1 and TRBJ2-5; weak D call: TRBD1 (5 bases). This CDR3 is 14 amino acids long. Trimming took 0 bases from V and 2 from J, leaving 8 bases between them. In germline, CDR1 is SGHRS, CDR2 YFSETQ. In DNA, the CDR3 is TGCGCCAGCAGCTTGGCCGACAGTCAAGAGACCCAGTACTTC. As protein: CASSLADSQETQYF.

The DNA for the CDR3 is TGTGCCAGCTCATCGGACAGGGACGCCGAGCAGTACTTC. This gives the protein CASSSDRDAEQYF. The J gene is TRBJ2-7, the V gene TRBV18; 8 nucleotides align to TRBD1. Germline V gives CDR1 KGHSH, CDR2 LQKENI. The CDR3 is 13 amino acids. V lost 5 bases to trimming and J lost 6 bases; unmatched junction nucleotides: 6.

The V and J genes are TRBV29-1 and TRBJ2-1; the match to TRBD2 covers 7 bases. Germline V lookup: CDR1 SQVTM, CDR2 ANQGSEA. Trimming at V came to 1 base and at J to 5 bases, leaving 8 bases not matched to a gene. The CDR3 has 15 residues. This chain's CDR3 is CSVEGARELHNEQFF. CDR3 nucleotides: TGCAGCGTTGAAGGGGCGCGGGAGCTTCACAATGAGCAGTTCTTC.

The CDR3 region is CASSHRAEFTDTQYF. The CDR3 bases are TGCGCCAGCAGCCACCGAGCGGAGTTCACAGATACGCAGTATTTT. The chain is built from TRBV4-1 and TRBJ2-3; D is perhaps TRBD2 (5 bases). V lost 3 bases to trimming and J lost 2 bases, with 12 bases between them. Germline CDR1 MGHRA, CDR2 YSYEKL. This CDR3 is 15 amino acids long.